This is a list of T cell receptor beta chains from one sample in a study of blood T cell repertoires in COVID-19. Sequenced by immunoSEQ multiplex PCR; TCRdb stores in-frame clones only, minus some. The sample comprises tens of thousands of clones, about four fifths of which are singletons, and more than 7.5% rests with the top ten. The sequencing input was peripheral blood. The receptors were sampled from an elderly woman with acute or convalescent COVID-19. Both conserved end residues are part of each CDR3. Each record gives: D gene, clone size, V gene, J gene, CDR3 DNA, CDR3 protein. D genes are given only for firm matches. Where a row states a size, it is once, few, many or the class of an expanded clone; other rows omit it.

d_gene: -
abundance: -
v_gene: TRBV2
j_gene: TRBJ1-1
CDR3nt: TGTGCCAGCAGTCCTCGGGGGTTGAACACTGAAGCTTTCTTT
CDR3aa: CASSPRGLNTEAFF

d_gene: TRBD1
abundance: -
v_gene: TRBV10-2
j_gene: TRBJ1-6
CDR3nt: TGCGCCAGCAGGGACAGGGGATCAAGCTCCTATAATTCACCCCTCCACTTT
CDR3aa: CASRDRGSSSYNSPLHF

d_gene: -
abundance: -
v_gene: TRBV5-6
j_gene: TRBJ2-7
CDR3nt: TGTGCCAGCAGGAGGAGGGGGCCAACCTACGAGCAGTACTTC
CDR3aa: CASRRRGPTYEQYF

d_gene: -
abundance: -
v_gene: TRBV11-2
j_gene: TRBJ2-1
CDR3nt: TGTGCCAGCAGCCAACAAAAGGGGATTACGCGGTCGGAGGAGCAGTTCTTC
CDR3aa: CASSQQKGITRSEEQFF

d_gene: -
abundance: few
v_gene: TRBV7-9
j_gene: TRBJ2-7
CDR3nt: TGTGCCAGCAGCTTGCTGGGCGGGAACGGCGAGCAGTACTTC
CDR3aa: CASSLLGGNGEQYF

d_gene: TRBD2
abundance: -
v_gene: TRBV19
j_gene: TRBJ2-3
CDR3nt: TGTGCCAGTGGGACTAGCGGGAGTAAGAATACGCAGTATTTT
CDR3aa: CASGTSGSKNTQYF

d_gene: TRBD2
abundance: -
v_gene: TRBV2
j_gene: TRBJ2-1
CDR3nt: TGTGCCAGCAGTGAATCGTCTAGCGGGGAAAATGAGCAGTTCTTC
CDR3aa: CASSESSSGENEQFF

d_gene: TRBD1
abundance: -
v_gene: TRBV19
j_gene: TRBJ1-4
CDR3nt: TGTGCCAGTAGTCCCGACAGGGTCGGAAAACTGTTTTTT
CDR3aa: CASSPDRVGKLFF

d_gene: -
abundance: -
v_gene: TRBV11-3
j_gene: TRBJ2-4
CDR3nt: TGTGCCAGCAGTCAAGGGGCCGCCAAAAACATTCAGTACTTC
CDR3aa: CASSQGAAKNIQYF

d_gene: -
abundance: -
v_gene: TRBV19
j_gene: TRBJ1-1
CDR3nt: TGTGCCAGTATCGCCGGTTCTAGAGCTTTCTTT
CDR3aa: CASIAGSRAFF

d_gene: TRBD1
abundance: -
v_gene: TRBV10-2
j_gene: TRBJ1-6
CDR3nt: TGCGCCAGCAGTGGCACAGGGGGAGCGAATTCACCCCTCCACTTT
CDR3aa: CASSGTGGANSPLHF

d_gene: TRBD2
abundance: -
v_gene: TRBV5-8
j_gene: TRBJ2-2
CDR3nt: TGTGCCAGCAGCTTGGTACTAGCGGGAGAAAGTACCGGGGAGCTGTTTTTT
CDR3aa: CASSLVLAGESTGELFF

d_gene: -
abundance: -
v_gene: TRBV5-6
j_gene: TRBJ1-5
CDR3nt: TGTGCCAGCAGCTTTGGCCGTACCAGCAATCAGCCCCAGCATTTT
CDR3aa: CASSFGRTSNQPQHF

d_gene: -
abundance: -
v_gene: TRBV6-5
j_gene: TRBJ1-1
CDR3nt: TGTGCCAGCAGTTACTCGACACAGGGATTCACTGAAGCTTTCTTT
CDR3aa: CASSYSTQGFTEAFF

d_gene: -
abundance: -
v_gene: TRBV30
j_gene: TRBJ1-1
CDR3nt: TGTGCCTGGAGTGTACGGGGTACTGAAGCTTTCTTT
CDR3aa: CAWSVRGTEAFF

d_gene: TRBD2
abundance: -
v_gene: TRBV25-1
j_gene: TRBJ2-1
CDR3nt: TGTGCCAGCAGTCTAGGGCTAGCGGGGGGGAGTGAGCAGTTCTTC
CDR3aa: CASSLGLAGGSEQFF

d_gene: TRBD1
abundance: -
v_gene: TRBV7-8
j_gene: TRBJ1-6
CDR3nt: TGTGCCAGCAGCCTCGGGGGACAGGGGATTAATTCACCCCTCCACTTT
CDR3aa: CASSLGGQGINSPLHF

d_gene: -
abundance: -
v_gene: TRBV3-1/TRBV3-2
j_gene: TRBJ2-4
CDR3nt: TGTGCCAGCAGCCAACTTTGGGGGGACATTCAGTACTTC
CDR3aa: CASSQLWGDIQYF

d_gene: TRBD1
abundance: -
v_gene: TRBV7-2
j_gene: TRBJ1-6
CDR3nt: TGTGCCAGCAGCCCCCGGACAGGCTCCAATTCACCCCTCCACTTT
CDR3aa: CASSPRTGSNSPLHF

d_gene: -
abundance: -
v_gene: TRBV7-9
j_gene: TRBJ1-1
CDR3nt: TGTGCCAGCAGCTTAGAAGCGGGGGGAACTGAAGCTTTCTTT
CDR3aa: CASSLEAGGTEAFF

d_gene: TRBD1
abundance: few
v_gene: TRBV28
j_gene: TRBJ1-1
CDR3nt: TGTGCCAGCCGGTCGGACAGGTGGGAAGCTTTCTTT
CDR3aa: CASRSDRWEAFF

d_gene: TRBD1
abundance: medium-sized
v_gene: TRBV28
j_gene: TRBJ1-6
CDR3nt: TGTGCCAGCAGCAGGGGACAGGGCAGCAATTCACCCCTCCACTTT
CDR3aa: CASSRGQGSNSPLHF

d_gene: -
abundance: -
v_gene: TRBV18
j_gene: TRBJ2-2
CDR3nt: TGTGCCAGCTCACCACAAAGAGAGGAGCTGTTTTTT
CDR3aa: CASSPQREELFF

d_gene: TRBD2
abundance: -
v_gene: TRBV6-5
j_gene: TRBJ2-7
CDR3nt: TGTGCCAGCAGCAAACGACTAGCGGAATCCTACGAGCAGTACTTC
CDR3aa: CASSKRLAESYEQYF

d_gene: -
abundance: -
v_gene: TRBV19
j_gene: TRBJ2-5
CDR3nt: TGTGCCAGTAGCTTATGGGGAGTCCAAGAGACCCAGTACTTC
CDR3aa: CASSLWGVQETQYF

d_gene: TRBD1
abundance: -
v_gene: TRBV5-1
j_gene: TRBJ2-2
CDR3nt: TGCGCCAGCAGCCCAGGGACAGTAAACACCGGGGAGCTGTTTTTT
CDR3aa: CASSPGTVNTGELFF

d_gene: TRBD1
abundance: -
v_gene: TRBV6-5
j_gene: TRBJ1-5
CDR3nt: TGTGCCAGTAAGCAGGGGGATCAGCCCCAGCATTTT
CDR3aa: CASKQGDQPQHF

d_gene: TRBD1
abundance: -
v_gene: TRBV9
j_gene: TRBJ1-2
CDR3nt: TGTGCCAGCAGCGGACCCCCGACAGGGGACTATGGCTACACCTTC
CDR3aa: CASSGPPTGDYGYTF

d_gene: -
abundance: -
v_gene: TRBV2
j_gene: TRBJ2-3
CDR3nt: TGTGCCAGCAGTGATGCGGGCGTTACCGAGGCGCAGTATTTT
CDR3aa: CASSDAGVTEAQYF